The 12 T cell receptor beta chains given below trace back to one sample, sequenced in a study of blood T cell repertoires in COVID-19. The method was immunoSEQ multiplex PCR; TCRdb's version includes in-frame clones alone and lacks a portion of them. The sample holds some 110,000 clones, 65% to 80% seen once. Sequencing used peripheral blood. The source is a man in his 70s with acute or convalescent COVID-19.

This clone was found a few times. The rearrangement links TRBV5-6 to TRBJ1-2; D is perhaps TRBD1 (5 bases). The germline V and J ends were trimmed by 4 bases and 5 bases, with 9 bases remaining between them. The germline V gene has CDR1 SGHDT and CDR2 YYEEEE. This CDR3 has 12 residues. CDR3 region: CASSPGGYGYTF. For the CDR3, the DNA is TGTGCCAGCAGCCCGGGGGGTTATGGCTACACCTTC.

The chain has TRBV12-3 or TRBV12-4 and TRBJ1-5, with D tentatively TRBD1 (5 bases). The CDR3 runs to 13 residues. Trimming removed 4 bases from V and 4 bases from J, with 8 bases in between. The DNA of the CDR3 is TGTGCCAGCAGTTGGGGCGGTAATCAGCCCCAGCATTTT. Protein sequence: CASSWGGNQPQHF.

The chain is built from TRBV29-1 and TRBJ2-7; the match to TRBD2 covers 9 bases. The CDR3 consists of 15 residues. Germline CDR1 reads SQVTM; CDR2 reads ANQGSEA. Losses at the gene ends were 4 bases for V and 0 bases for J; bases not matched to a gene: 7. CDR3 region: CSVGASGTNSYEQYF. The CDR3 DNA sequence: TGCAGCGTTGGGGCTAGCGGGACCAACTCCTACGAGCAGTACTTC.

The rearrangement joins TRBV29-1 to TRBJ2-3, with 7 bases fitting TRBD1. V was pared by 7 bases and J by 4 bases, with 5 bases of the junction left unmatched. Germline CDR1 reads SQVTM; CDR2 reads ANQGSEA. This CDR3 has 12 residues. CDR3 sequence: CSGRQGADTQYF. In DNA form, the CDR3 reads TGCAGCGGTCGCCAGGGGGCAGATACGCAGTATTTT.

CDR3 sequence (DNA): TGCAGCGTTAGGCGGACAGCTGGAAACACCATATATTTT. Amino acids: CSVRRTAGNTIYF. V usage is TRBV29-1 and J usage is TRBJ1-3, with D perhaps matching TRBD1 (6 bases). V lost 5 bases to trimming and J lost 2 bases, with 10 bases between them. The CDR3 has 13 amino acids. The germline V gene has CDR1 SQVTM and CDR2 ANQGSEA.

The chain links TRBV5-1 to TRBJ2-3, with 10 bases aligning to TRBD2. The length of the CDR3 is 17 residues. Trimming cost V 1 base and J 2 bases; bases outside gene matches: 7. The germline gives CDR1 SGHRS, CDR2 YFSETQ. The CDR3 nucleotides are TGCGCCAGCAGCTTGATCGGGCTAGCGGGGGACACAGATACGCAGTATTTT. Its protein product is CASSLIGLAGDTDTQYF.

The rearrangement joins TRBV7-2 to TRBJ2-7, with unresolved D. V lost 1 base, J lost 4 bases, and 11 bases lay in between. The V gene's germline CDR1 is SGHTA and CDR2 FQGNSA. The CDR3 is 14 amino acids. CDR3 nucleotide sequence: TGTGCCAGCAGCTTAGAAGCTAGGTCATACGAGCAGTACTTC. Its protein product is CASSLEARSYEQYF.

The chain employs TRBV4-1 and TRBJ1-2, with D possibly TRBD1 on 6 matching bases. This CDR3 is 17 amino acids long. CDR1 and CDR2 (germline): MGHRA, YSYEKL. V was shortened by 4 bases and J by 0 bases, with 18 bases between the two germline ends. The CDR3 region is CASSRQATVLANYGYTF. The CDR3 coding sequence is TGCGCCAGCAGCCGACAGGCGACGGTTTTAGCTAACTATGGCTACACCTTC.

CDR3 sequence: CASSLGDREANYGYTF. The CDR3 nucleotides are TGCGCCAGCAGCTTGGGGGACAGGGAGGCGAACTATGGCTACACCTTC. The chain combines TRBV5-1 with TRBJ1-2; 9 positions match TRBD1. V lost 0 bases, J lost 2 bases, and 5 bases stayed unmatched. The CDR3 runs to 16 residues. CDR1 and CDR2 (germline): SGHRS, YFSETQ.

J is TRBJ1-2 and V is TRBV29-1, with 7 bases that match TRBD1. In germline, CDR1 is SQVTM, CDR2 ANQGSEA. With V trimmed by 3 bases and J by 1 base, 8 bases remained unmatched. This CDR3 has 15 residues. The CDR3 DNA reads TGCAGCGTTGATAAACAGGGGTTGCTTAACTATGGCTACACCTTC. It yields the protein CSVDKQGLLNYGYTF. Full variable domain (rest looked up from reference TRBV29-1 and TRBJ1-2): SAVISQKPSRDICQRGTSLTIQCQVDSQVTMMFWYRQQPGQSLTLIATANQGSEATYESGFVIDKFPISRPNLTFSTLTVSNMSPEDSSIYLCSVDKQGLLNYGYTFGSGTRLTVV.

The V gene is TRBV6-1, the J gene TRBJ2-7; D is possibly TRBD2 (6 bases). V lost 2 bases and J lost 3, with 11 bases in between. CDR1 is MNHNS and CDR2 is SASEGT in the germline V gene. CDR3 length: 14 residues. CDR3: CASSELGGVYEQYF. The DNA of the CDR3 is TGTGCCAGCAGTGAACTGGGGGGAGTCTACGAGCAGTACTTC.

This chain joins TRBV7-2 and TRBJ2-7, with D possibly matching TRBD2 (5 bases). This CDR3 contains 14 residues. V was cut by 5 bases and J by 2 bases, with 13 bases left in between. CDR1 and CDR2 (germline): SGHTA, FQGNSA. DNA of the CDR3: TGTGCCAGCAGCCCGCAAGAGACTACCTACGAGCAGTACTTC. Translation gives CASSPQETTYEQYF.